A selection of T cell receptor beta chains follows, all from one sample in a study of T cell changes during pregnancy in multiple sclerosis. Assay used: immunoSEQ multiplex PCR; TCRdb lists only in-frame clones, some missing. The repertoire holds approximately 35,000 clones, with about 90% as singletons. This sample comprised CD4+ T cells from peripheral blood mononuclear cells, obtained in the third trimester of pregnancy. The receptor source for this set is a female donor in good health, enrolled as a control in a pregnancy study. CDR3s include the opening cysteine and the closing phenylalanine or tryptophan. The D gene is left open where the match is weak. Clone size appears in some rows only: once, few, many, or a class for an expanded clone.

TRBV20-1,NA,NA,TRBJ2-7,CLWGAYEQYF,TGCCTCTGGGGGGCCTACGAGCAGTACTTC
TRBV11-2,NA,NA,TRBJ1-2,CASSVNMINYGYTF,TGTGCCAGCAGCGTCAACATGATTAACTATGGCTACACCTTC
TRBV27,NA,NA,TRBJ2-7,CASSPLEGLGEQYF,TGTGCCAGCAGTCCACTGGAGGGCTTAGGCGAGCAGTACTTC
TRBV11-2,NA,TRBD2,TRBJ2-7,CASSLWGTSGVYEQYF,TGTGCCAGCAGCTTATGGGGGACTAGCGGGGTCTACGAGCAGTACTTC
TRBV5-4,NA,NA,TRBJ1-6,CASSLGAPTGPLHF,TGTGCCAGCAGCTTGGGTGCCCCCACTGGACCCCTCCACTTT
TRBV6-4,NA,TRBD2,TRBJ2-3,CASSRLAGGTDTQYF,TGTGCCAGCAGTAGACTAGCGGGAGGAACAGATACGCAGTATTTT
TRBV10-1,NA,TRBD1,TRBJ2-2,CASSVSTGGTGELFF,TGCGCCAGCAGTGTAAGTACAGGGGGCACCGGGGAGCTGTTTTTT
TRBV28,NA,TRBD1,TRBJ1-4,CASSGGQVFGEKLFF,TGTGCCAGCAGTGGCGGACAGGTTTTTGGGGAAAAACTGTTTTTT
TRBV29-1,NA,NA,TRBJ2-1,CSVLKGTFVSLNNEQFF,TGCAGCGTCCTGAAGGGGACTTTCGTCAGCCTAAACAATGAGCAGTTCTTC
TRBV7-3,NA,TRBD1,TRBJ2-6,CASSLTGTANSGANVLTF,TGTGCCAGCAGCTTAACTGGGACAGCCAACTCTGGGGCCAACGTCCTGACTTTC
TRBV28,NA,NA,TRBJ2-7,CASIAGGDYEQYF,TGTGCCAGCATAGCCGGGGGTGACTACGAGCAGTACTTC
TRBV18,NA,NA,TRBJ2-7,CASSPTVAGHEQYF,TGTGCCAGCTCACCTACTGTCGCGGGACACGAGCAGTACTTC
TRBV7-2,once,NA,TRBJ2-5,CASRGAGYETQYF,TGTGCCAGCAGGGGCGCAGGGTACGAGACCCAGTACTTC
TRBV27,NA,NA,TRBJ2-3,CASSLSATDTQYF,TGTGCCAGCAGTTTAAGCGCGACAGATACGCAGTATTTT
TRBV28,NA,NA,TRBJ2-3,CASSLSDRPDTQYF,TGTGCCAGCAGTTTGTCCGACAGGCCAGATACGCAGTATTTT
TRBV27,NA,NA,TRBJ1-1,CASSLLRNTEAFF,TGTGCCAGCAGTTTACTGCGGAACACTGAAGCTTTCTTT
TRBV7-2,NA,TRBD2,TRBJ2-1,CASSSARSSGRVHNEQFF,TGTGCCAGCAGCAGCGCGCGCTCTAGCGGGAGGGTTCACAATGAGCAGTTCTTC
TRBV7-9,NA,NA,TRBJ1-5,CASSFESRNQPQHF,TGTGCCAGCAGCTTTGAAAGCCGAAATCAGCCCCAGCATTTT
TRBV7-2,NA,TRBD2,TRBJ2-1,CASSPMGGRKDNEQFF,TGTGCCAGCAGCCCCATGGGCGGGAGGAAGGACAATGAGCAGTTCTTC
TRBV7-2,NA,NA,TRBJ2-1,CASSLGQSEQFF,TGTGCCAGCAGCTTAGGACAGAGTGAGCAGTTCTTC
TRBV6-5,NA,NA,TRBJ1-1,CASSSGSTNTEAFF,TGTGCCAGCAGTTCAGGGTCGACGAACACTGAAGCTTTCTTT
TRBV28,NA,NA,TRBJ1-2,CASSLGAQYGYTF,TGTGCCAGCAGTTTAGGGGCACAGTATGGCTACACCTTC
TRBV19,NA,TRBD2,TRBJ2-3,CASSTRSGGTTDTQYF,TGTGCCAGTAGTACCAGAAGCGGGGGGACCACAGATACGCAGTATTTT
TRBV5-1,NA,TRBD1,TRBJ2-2,CASSPDRGPGELFF,TGCGCCAGCAGCCCCGACAGGGGGCCCGGGGAGCTGTTTTTT
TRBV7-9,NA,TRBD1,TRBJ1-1,CASSNRDREFSEAFF,TGTGCCAGCAGCAATAGGGACAGGGAATTCTCTGAAGCTTTCTTT
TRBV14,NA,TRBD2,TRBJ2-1,CASSQFRLAGANEQFF,TGTGCCAGCAGCCAATTCAGGCTAGCGGGAGCAAATGAGCAGTTCTTC
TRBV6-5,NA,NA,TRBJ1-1,CASTATGAEAFF,TGTGCCAGCACCGCCACGGGGGCTGAAGCTTTCTTT